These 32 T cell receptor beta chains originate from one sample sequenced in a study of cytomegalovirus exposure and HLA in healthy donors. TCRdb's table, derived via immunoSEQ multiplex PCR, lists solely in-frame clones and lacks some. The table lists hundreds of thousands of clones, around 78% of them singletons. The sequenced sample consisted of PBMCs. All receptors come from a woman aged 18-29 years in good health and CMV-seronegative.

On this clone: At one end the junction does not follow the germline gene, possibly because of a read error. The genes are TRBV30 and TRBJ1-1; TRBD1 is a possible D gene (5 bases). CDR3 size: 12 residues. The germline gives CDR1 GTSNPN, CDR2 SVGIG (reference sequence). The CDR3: CAWSVRLGDRSF. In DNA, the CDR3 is TGTGCCTGGAGTGTACGATTGGGGGACCGGTCCTTT. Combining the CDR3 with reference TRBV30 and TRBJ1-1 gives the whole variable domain SQTIHQWPATLVQPVGSPLSLECTVEGTSNPNLYWYRQAAGRGLQLLFYSVGIGQISSEVPQNLSASRPQDRQFILSSKKLLLSDSGFYLCAWSVRLGDRSFGQGTRLTVV.

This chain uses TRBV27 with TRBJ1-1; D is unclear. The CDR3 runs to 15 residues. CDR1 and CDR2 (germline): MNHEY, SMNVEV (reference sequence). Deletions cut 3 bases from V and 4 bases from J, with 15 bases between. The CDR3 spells CASSFSSSGFTEAFF. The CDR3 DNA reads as TGTGCCAGCAGTTTCTCCAGCTCCGGGTTCACTGAAGCTTTCTTT.

CDR3 loop: CASSSYSVNYEQYF. CDR3 in DNA: TGTGCCAGCAGCTCCTACAGCGTCAACTACGAGCAGTACTTC. V usage is TRBV13 and J usage is TRBJ2-7; D remains unclear. V shed 4 bases and J shed 3 bases, with 13 bases lying between them. This CDR3 is built from 14 residues. The germline V gene encodes CDR1 PRHDT and CDR2 FYEKMQ (reference sequence).

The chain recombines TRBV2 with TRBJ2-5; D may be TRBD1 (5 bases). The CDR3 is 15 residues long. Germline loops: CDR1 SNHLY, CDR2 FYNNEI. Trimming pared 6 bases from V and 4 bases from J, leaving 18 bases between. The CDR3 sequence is CASSSGDSPGETQYF. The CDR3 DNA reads TGTGCCAGCAGCTCAGGTGACAGCCCGGGAGAGACCCAGTACTTC. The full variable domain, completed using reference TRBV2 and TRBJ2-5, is EPEVTQTPSHQVTQMGQEVILRCVPISNHLYFYWYRQILGQKVEFLVSFYNNEISEKSEIFDDQFSVERPDGSNFTLKIRSTKLEDSAMYFCASSSGDSPGETQYFGPGTRLLVL.

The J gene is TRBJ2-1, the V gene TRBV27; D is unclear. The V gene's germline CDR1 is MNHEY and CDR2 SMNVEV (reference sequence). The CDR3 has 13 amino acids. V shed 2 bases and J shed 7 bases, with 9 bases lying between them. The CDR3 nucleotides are TGTGCCAGCAGTTTACCCCACGGGAATGAGCAGTTCTTC. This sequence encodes CASSLPHGNEQFF.

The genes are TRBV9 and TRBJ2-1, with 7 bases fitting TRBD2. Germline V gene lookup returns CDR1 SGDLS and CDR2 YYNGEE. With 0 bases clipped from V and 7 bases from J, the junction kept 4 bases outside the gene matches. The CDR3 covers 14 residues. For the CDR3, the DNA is TGTGCCAGCAGCGTAGAGGGAGGGAGGAATGAGCAGTTCTTC. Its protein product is CASSVEGGRNEQFF.

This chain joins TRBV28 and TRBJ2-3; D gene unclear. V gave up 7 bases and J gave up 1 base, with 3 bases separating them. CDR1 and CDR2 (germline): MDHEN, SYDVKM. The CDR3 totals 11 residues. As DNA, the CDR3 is TGTGCCAGCACCCGCACAGATACGCAGTATTTT. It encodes CASTRTDTQYF.

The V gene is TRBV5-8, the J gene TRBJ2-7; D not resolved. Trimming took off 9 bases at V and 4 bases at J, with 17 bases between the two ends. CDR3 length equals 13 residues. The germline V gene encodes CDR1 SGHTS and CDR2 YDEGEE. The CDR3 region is CANHRGSGYEQYF. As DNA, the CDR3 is TGTGCCAACCACAGAGGCTCCGGTTACGAGCAGTACTTC.

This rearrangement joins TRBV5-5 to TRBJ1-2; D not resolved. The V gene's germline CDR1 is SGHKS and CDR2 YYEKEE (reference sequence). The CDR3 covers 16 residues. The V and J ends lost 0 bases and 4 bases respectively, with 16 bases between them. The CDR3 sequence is CASSLGRLTPGYGYTF. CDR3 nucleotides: TGTGCCAGCAGCTTGGGTAGACTTACGCCGGGCTATGGCTACACCTTC.

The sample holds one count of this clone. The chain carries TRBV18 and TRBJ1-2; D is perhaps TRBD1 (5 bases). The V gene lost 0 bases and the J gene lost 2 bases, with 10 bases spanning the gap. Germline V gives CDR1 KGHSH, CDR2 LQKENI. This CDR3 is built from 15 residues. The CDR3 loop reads CASSPPGQENYGYTF. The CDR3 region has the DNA TGTGCCAGCTCACCACCGGGGCAGGAAAACTATGGCTACACCTTC.

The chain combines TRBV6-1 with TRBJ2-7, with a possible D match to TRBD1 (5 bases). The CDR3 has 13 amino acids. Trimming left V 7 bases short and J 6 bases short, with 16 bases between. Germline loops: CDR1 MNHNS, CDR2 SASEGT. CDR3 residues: CASTRQTASEQYF. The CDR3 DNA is TGTGCCAGCACCCGTCAGACAGCATCCGAGCAGTACTTC.

The CDR3 reads CATGVGEKLFF. The DNA of the CDR3 is TGTGCCACCGGGGTAGGGGAAAAACTGTTTTTT. The V call is TRBV19, the J call TRBJ1-4; D remains unclear. Germline lookup yields CDR1 LNHDA and CDR2 SQIVND (reference sequence). V shed 10 bases and J shed 8 bases, with 11 bases lying between them. This CDR3 has 11 amino acids.

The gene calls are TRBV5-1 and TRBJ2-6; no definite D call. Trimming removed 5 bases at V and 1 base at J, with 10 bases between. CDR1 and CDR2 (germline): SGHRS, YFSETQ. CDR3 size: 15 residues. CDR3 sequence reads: CASSLAGSGANVLTF. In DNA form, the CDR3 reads TGCGCCAGCAGTCTTGCCGGGTCTGGGGCCAACGTCCTGACTTTC.

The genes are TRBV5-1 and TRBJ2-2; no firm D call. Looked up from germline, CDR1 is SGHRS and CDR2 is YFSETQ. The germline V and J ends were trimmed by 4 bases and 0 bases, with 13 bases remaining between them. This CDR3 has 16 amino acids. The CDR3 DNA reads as TGCGCCAGCAGCCTCTTAGAAATTTCGAACACCGGGGAGCTGTTTTTT. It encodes CASSLLEISNTGELFF.

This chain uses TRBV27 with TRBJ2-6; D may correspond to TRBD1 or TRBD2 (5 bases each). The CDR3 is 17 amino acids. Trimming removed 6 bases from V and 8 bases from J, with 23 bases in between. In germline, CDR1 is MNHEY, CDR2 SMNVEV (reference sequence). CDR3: CASRGQVGREGSNVLTF. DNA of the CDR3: TGTGCCAGCAGGGGGCAAGTGGGTCGCGAGGGGTCCAACGTCCTGACTTTC.

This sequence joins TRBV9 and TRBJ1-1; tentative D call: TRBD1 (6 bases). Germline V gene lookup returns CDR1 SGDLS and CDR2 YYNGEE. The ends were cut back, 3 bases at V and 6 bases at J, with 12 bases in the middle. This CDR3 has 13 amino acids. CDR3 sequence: CASSAIQGPEAFF. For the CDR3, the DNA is TGTGCCAGCAGCGCGATACAGGGACCTGAAGCTTTCTTT.

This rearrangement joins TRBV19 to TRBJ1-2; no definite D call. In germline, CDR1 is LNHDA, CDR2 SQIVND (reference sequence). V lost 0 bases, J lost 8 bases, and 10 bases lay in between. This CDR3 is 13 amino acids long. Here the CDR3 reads CASSIDLGSGYTF. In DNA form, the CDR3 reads TGTGCCAGTAGTATAGATCTCGGTTCCGGCTACACCTTC.

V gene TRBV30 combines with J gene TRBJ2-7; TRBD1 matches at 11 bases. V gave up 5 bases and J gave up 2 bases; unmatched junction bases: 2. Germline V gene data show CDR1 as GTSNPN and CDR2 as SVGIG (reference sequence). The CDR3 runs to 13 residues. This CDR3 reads CAWGTGGTYEQYF. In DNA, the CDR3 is TGTGCCTGGGGGACAGGGGGGACCTACGAGCAGTACTTC.

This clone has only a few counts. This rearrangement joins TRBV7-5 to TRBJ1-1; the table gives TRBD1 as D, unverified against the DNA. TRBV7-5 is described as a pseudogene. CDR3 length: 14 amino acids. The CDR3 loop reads CVRSFPRENTEAFF. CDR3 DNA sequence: TGTGTCAGAAGCTTCCCCAGGGAGAACACTGAAGCTTTCTTT.

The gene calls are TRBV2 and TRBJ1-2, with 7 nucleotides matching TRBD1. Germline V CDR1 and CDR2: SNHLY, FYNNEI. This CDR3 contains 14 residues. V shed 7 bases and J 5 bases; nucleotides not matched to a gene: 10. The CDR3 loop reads CASNTGARSYGYTF. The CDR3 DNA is TGTGCCAGCAATACAGGGGCCCGGAGTTATGGCTACACCTTC. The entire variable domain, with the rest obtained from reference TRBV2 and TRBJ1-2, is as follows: EPEVTQTPSHQVTQMGQEVILRCVPISNHLYFYWYRQILGQKVEFLVSFYNNEISEKSEIFDDQFSVERPDGSNFTLKIRSTKLEDSAMYFCASNTGARSYGYTFGSGTRLTVV.

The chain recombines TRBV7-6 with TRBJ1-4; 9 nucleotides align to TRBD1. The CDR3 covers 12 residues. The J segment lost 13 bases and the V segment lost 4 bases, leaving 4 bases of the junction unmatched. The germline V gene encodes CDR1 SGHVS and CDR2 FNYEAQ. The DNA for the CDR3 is TGTGCCAGCAGCTCCGACAGGGGGAGACTGTTTTTT. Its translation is CASSSDRGRLFF.

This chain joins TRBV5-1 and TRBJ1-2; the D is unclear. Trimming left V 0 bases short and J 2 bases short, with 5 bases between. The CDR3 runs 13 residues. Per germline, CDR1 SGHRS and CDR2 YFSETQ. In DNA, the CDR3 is TGCGCCAGCAGCTTGGTGACGAACTATGGCTACACCTTC. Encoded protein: CASSLVTNYGYTF.

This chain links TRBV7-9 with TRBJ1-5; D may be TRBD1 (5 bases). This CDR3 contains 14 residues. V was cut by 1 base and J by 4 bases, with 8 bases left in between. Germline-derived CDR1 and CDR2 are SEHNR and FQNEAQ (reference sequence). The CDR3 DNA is TGTGCCAGCAGCTTAGAGTCAGGGAATCAGCCCCAGCATTTT. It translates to CASSLESGNQPQHF.

The CDR3 bases are TGTGCCAGCAGCTTATTCGGGACAGCTTTCTACGAGCAGTACTTC. This encodes CASSLFGTAFYEQYF. The V and J genes are TRBV11-1 and TRBJ2-7, with TRBD1 matching 7 bases. With V trimmed by 2 bases and J by 3 bases, 7 bases remained unmatched. Germline V gene data show CDR1 as SGHAT and CDR2 as FQDESV (reference sequence). The CDR3 has 15 residues.

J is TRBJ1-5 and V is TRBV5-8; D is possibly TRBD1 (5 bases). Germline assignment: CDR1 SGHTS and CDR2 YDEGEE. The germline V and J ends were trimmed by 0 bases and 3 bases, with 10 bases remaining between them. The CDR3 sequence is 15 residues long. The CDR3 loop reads CASSLGQQINQPQHF. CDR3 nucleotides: TGTGCCAGCAGCTTGGGACAGCAAATCAATCAGCCCCAGCATTTT. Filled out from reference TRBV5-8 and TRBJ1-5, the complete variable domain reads EAGVTQSPTHLIKTRGQQATLRCSPISGHTSVYWYQQALGLGLQFLLWYDEGEERNRGNFPPRFSGRQFPNYSSELNVNALELEDSALYLCASSLGQQINQPQHFGDGTRLSIL.

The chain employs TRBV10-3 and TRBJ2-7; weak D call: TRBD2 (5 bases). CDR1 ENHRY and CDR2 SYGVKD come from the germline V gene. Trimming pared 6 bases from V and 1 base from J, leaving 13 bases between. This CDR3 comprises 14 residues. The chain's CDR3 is CAIRDGKSSYEQYF. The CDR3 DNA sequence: TGTGCCATCAGGGACGGGAAATCTTCCTACGAGCAGTACTTC.

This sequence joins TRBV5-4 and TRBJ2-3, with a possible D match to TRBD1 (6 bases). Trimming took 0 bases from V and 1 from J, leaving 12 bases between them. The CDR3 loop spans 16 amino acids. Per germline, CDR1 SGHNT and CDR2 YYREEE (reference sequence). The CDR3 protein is CASSLAGSGGTDTQYF. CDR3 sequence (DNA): TGTGCCAGCAGCTTGGCCGGGTCAGGGGGCACAGATACGCAGTATTTT.

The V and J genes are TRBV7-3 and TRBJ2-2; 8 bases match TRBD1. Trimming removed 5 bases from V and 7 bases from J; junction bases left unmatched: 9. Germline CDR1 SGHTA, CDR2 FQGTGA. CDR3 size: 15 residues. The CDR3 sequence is CASSLKQGAVGELFF. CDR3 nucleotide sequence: TGTGCCAGCAGCCTAAAGCAGGGGGCGGTCGGGGAGCTGTTTTTT.

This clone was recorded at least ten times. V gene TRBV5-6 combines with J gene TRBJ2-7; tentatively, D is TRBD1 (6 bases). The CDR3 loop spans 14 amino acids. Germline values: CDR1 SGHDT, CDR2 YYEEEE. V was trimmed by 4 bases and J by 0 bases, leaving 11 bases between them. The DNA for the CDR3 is TGTGCCAGCAGCCGGGACACCTACTCCTACGAGCAGTACTTC. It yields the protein CASSRDTYSYEQYF.

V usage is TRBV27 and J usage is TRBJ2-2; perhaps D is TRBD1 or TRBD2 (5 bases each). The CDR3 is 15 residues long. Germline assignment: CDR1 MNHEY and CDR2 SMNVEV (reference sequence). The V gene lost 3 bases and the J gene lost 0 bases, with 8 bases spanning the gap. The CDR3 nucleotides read TGTGCCAGCAGTTTGAGGGGCGCGAACACCGGGGAGCTGTTTTTT. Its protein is CASSLRGANTGELFF.

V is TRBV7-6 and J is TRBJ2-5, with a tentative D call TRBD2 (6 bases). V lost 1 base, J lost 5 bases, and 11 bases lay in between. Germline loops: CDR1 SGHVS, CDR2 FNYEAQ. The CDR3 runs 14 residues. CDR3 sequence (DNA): TGTGCCAGCAGCTTAGGGGGGGTCGGGGAGACCCAGTACTTC. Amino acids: CASSLGGVGETQYF.

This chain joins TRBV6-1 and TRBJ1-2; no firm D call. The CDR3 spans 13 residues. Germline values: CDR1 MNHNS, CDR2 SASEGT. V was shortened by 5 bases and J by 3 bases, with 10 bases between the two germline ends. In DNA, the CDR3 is TGTGCCAGCAGTAACCCCTCTGACTATGGCTACACCTTC. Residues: CASSNPSDYGYTF.